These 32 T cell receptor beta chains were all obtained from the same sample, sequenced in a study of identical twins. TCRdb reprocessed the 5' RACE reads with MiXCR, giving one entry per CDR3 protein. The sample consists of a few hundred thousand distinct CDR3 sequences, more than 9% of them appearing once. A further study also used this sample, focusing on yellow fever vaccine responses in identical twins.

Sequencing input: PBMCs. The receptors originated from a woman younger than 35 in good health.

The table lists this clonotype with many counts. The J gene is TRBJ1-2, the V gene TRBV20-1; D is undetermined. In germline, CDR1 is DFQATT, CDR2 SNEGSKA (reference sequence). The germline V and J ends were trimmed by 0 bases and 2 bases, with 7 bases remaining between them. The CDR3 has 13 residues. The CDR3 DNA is TGCAGTGCTAGAGATTTGGCAAACTATGGCTACACCTTC. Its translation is CSARDLANYGYTF.

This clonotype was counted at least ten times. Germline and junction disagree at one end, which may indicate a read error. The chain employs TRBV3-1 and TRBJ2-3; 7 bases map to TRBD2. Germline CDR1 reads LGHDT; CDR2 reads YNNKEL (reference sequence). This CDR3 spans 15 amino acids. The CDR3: CASSLPAASGPIWHF. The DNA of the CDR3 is TGTGCCAGCAGCCTCCCGGCGGCTAGCGGCCCCATATGGCATTTT.

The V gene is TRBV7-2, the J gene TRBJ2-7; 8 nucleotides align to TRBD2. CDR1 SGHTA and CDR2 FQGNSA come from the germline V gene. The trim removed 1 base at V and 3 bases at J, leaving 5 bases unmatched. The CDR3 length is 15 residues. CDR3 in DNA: TGTGCCAGCAGCTTAGAAGGGACTAGTGTCTACGAGCAGTACTTC. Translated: CASSLEGTSVYEQYF.

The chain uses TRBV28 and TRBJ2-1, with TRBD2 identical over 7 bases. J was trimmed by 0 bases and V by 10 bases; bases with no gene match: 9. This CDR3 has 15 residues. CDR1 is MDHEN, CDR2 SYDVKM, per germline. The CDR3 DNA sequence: TGTGCCACAGAAATAGCGGGCATCTCCTACAATGAGCAGTTCTTC. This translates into CATEIAGISYNEQFF.

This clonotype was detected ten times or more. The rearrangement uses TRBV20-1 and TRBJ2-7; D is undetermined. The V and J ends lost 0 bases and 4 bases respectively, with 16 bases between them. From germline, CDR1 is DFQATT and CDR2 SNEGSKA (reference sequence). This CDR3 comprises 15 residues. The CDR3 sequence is CSARDFRQASYEQYF. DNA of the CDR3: TGCAGTGCTAGAGATTTCCGCCAGGCAAGTTACGAGCAGTACTTC.

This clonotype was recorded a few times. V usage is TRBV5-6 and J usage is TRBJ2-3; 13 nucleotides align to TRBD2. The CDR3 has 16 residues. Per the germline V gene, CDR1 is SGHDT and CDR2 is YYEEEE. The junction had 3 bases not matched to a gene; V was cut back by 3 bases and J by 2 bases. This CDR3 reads CASSYGLAGATDTQYF. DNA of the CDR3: TGTGCCAGCAGCTATGGACTAGCGGGGGCCACAGATACGCAGTATTTT.

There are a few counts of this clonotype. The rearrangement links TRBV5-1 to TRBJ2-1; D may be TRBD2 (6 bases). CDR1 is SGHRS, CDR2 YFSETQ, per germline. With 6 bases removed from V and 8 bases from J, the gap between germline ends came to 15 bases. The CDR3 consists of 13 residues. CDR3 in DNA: TGCGCCAGCAATTTGGAGGGAGTCGATGAGCAGTTCTTC. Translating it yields CASNLEGVDEQFF. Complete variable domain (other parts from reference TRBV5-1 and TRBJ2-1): KAGVTQTPRYLIKTRGQQVTLSCSPISGHRSVSWYQQTPGQGLQFLFEYFSETQRNKGNFPGRFSGRQFSNSRSEMNVSTLELGDSALYLCASNLEGVDEQFFGPGTRLTVL.

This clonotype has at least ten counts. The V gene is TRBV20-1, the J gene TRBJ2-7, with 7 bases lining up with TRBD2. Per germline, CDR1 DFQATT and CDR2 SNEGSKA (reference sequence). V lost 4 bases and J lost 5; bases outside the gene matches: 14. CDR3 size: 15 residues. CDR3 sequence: CSATPSAGEVDEQYF. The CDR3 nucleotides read TGCAGTGCTACACCCTCCGCGGGAGAGGTCGACGAGCAGTACTTC.

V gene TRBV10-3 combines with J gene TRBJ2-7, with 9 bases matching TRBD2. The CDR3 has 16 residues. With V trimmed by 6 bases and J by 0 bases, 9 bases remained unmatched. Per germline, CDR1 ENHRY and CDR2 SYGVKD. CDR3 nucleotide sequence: TGTGCCATCAGCGGGACGACTAGCGGAAGCTCCTACGAGCAGTACTTC. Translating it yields CAISGTTSGSSYEQYF.

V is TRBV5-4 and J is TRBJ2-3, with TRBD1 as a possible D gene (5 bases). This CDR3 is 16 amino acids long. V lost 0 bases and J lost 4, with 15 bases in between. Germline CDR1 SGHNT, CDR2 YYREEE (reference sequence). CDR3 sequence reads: CASSLVGHAMSDTQYF. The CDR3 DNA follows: TGTGCCAGCAGCTTGGTTGGACACGCGATGTCAGATACGCAGTATTTT.

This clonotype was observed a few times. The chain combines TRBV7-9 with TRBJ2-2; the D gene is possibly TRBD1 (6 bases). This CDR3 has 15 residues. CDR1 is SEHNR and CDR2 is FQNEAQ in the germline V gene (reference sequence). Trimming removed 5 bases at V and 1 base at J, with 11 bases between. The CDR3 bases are TGTGCCAGCAGCAGACCGGGACAGAACACCGGGGAGCTGTTTTTT. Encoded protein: CASSRPGQNTGELFF.

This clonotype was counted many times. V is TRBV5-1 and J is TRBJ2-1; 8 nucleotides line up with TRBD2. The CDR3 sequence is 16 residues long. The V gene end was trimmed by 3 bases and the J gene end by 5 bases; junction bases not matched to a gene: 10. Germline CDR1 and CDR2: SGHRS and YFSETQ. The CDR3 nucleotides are TGCGCCAGCAGCTCAGTGAGCGGGAGTACGCACAATGAGCAGTTCTTC. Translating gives CASSSVSGSTHNEQFF.

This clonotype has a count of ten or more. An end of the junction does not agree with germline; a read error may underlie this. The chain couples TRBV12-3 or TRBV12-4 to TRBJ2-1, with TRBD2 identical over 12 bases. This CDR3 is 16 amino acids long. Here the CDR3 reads CASSIASGRVYNEQFF. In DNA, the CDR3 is TGTGCCAGCAGTATAGCTAGCGGGAGGGTCTACAATGAGCAGTTCTTC.

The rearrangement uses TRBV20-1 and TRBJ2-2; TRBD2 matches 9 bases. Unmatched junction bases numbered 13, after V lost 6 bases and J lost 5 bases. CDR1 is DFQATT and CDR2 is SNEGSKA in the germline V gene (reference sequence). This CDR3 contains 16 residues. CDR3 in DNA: TGCAGTGCCGGGCGCGGGAGGGCCGCGGGTACCGGGGAGCTGTTTTTT. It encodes CSAGRGRAAGTGELFF.

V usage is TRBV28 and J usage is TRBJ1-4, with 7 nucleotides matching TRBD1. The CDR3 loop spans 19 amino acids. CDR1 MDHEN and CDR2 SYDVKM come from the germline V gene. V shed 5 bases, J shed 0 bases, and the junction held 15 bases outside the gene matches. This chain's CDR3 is CASSPYYPQGGATNEKLFF. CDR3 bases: TGTGCCAGCAGTCCGTATTATCCCCAGGGGGGTGCAACTAATGAAAAACTGTTTTTT.

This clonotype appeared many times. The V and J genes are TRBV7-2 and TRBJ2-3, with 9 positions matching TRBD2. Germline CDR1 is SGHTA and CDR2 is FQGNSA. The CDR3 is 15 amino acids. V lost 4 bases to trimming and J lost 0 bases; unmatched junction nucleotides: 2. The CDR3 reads CASSSSGTSTDTQYF. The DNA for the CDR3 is TGTGCCAGCAGCTCTAGCGGGACCAGCACAGATACGCAGTATTTT.

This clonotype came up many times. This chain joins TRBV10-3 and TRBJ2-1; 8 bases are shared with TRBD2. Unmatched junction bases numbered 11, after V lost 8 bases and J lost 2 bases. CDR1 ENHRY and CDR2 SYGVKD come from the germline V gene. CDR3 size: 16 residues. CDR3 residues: CAIGTGGVSAYNEQFF. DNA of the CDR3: TGTGCCATCGGGACCGGGGGGGTTTCGGCCTACAATGAGCAGTTCTTC.

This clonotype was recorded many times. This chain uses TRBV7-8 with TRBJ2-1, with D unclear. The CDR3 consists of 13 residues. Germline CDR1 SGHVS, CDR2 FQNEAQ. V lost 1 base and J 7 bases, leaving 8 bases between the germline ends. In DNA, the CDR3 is TGTGCCAGCAGCTTAGACGGGTCAAATGAGCAGTTCTTC. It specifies CASSLDGSNEQFF.

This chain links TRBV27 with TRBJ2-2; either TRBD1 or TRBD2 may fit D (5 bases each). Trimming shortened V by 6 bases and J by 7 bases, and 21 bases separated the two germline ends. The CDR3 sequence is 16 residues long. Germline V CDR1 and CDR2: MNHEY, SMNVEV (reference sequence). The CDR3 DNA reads TGTGCCAGCAGCCTAGCCGGGCCTAAAAGGGGCGGGGAGCTGTTTTTT. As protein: CASSLAGPKRGGELFF.

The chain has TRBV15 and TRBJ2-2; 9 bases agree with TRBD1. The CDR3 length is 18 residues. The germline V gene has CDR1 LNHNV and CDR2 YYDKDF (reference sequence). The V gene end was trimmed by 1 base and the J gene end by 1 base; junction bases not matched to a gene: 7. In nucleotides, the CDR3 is TGTGCCACCAGCAGAGGGCATGGGACAGGGAGGAACACCGGGGAGCTGTTTTTT. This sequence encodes CATSRGHGTGRNTGELFF.

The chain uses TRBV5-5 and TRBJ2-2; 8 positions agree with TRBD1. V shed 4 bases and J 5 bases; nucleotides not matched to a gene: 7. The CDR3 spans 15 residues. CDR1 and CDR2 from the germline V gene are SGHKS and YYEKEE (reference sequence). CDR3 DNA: TGTGCCAGCAGCATCACAGGGGGGCTGACCGGGGAGCTGTTTTTT. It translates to CASSITGGLTGELFF.

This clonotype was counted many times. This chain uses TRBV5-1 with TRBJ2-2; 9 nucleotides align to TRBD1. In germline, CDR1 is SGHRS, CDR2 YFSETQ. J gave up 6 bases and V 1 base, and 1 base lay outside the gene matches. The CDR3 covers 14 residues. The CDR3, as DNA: TGCGCCAGCAGCTTGTACAGGGGGCCCGGGGAGCTGTTTTTT. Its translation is CASSLYRGPGELFF.

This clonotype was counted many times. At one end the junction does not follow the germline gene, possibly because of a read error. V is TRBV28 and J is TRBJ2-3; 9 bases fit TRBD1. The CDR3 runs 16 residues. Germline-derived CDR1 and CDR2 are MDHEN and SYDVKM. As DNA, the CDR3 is TGTGCCAGCAGTTTATATGGGACAGGGAGCAAAGATACGCAGTATTTT. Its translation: CASSLYGTGSKDTQYF. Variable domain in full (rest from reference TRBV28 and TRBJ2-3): DVKVTQSSRYLVKRTGEKVFLECVQDMDHENMFWYRQDPGLGLRLIYFSYDVKMKEKGDIPEGYSVSREKKERFSLILESASTNQTSMYLCASSLYGTGSKDTQYFGPGTRLTVL.

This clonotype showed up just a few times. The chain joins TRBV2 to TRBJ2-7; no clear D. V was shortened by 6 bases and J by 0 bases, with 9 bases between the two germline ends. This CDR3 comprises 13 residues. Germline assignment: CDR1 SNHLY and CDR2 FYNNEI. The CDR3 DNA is TGTGCCAGCAGAGAAAAAAGCTCCTACGAGCAGTACTTC. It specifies CASREKSSYEQYF.

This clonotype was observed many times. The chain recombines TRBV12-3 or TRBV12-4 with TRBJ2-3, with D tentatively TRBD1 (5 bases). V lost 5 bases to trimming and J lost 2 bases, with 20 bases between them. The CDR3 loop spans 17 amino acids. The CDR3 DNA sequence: TGTGCCAGCAGTCCGCGTCCCAGACAGCGCCCCACAGATACGCAGTATTTT. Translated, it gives CASSPRPRQRPTDTQYF.

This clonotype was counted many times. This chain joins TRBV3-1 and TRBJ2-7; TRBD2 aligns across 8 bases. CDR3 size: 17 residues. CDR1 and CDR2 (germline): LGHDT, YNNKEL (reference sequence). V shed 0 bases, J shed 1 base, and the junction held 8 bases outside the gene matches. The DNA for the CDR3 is TGTGCCAGCAGCCAAGATCTTATCGGGGGGGATTCCTACGAGCAGTACTTC. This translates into CASSQDLIGGDSYEQYF.

CDR3 loop: CSARLTGTRQFF. The CDR3 DNA reads TGCAGTGCTAGGTTAACCGGGACAAGGCAGTTCTTC. The genes are TRBV20-1 and TRBJ2-1, with D possibly matching TRBD1 (6 bases). From germline, CDR1 is DFQATT and CDR2 SNEGSKA (reference sequence). The CDR3 has 12 residues. V was pared by 3 bases and J by 12 bases, with 15 bases between.

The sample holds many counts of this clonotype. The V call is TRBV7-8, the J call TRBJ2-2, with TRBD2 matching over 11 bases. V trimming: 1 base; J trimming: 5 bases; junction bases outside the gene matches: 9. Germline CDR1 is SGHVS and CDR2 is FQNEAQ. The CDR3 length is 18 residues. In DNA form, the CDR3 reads TGTGCCAGCAGCTTAGTTGGTAGCGGGGGGGCCGGGACCGGGGAGCTGTTTTTT. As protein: CASSLVGSGGAGTGELFF.

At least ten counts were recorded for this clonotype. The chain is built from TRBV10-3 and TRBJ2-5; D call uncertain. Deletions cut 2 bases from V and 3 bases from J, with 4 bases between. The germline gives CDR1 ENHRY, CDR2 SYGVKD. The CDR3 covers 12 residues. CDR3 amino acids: CAISEPEETQYF. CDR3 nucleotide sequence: TGTGCCATCAGTGAGCCGGAAGAGACCCAGTACTTC.

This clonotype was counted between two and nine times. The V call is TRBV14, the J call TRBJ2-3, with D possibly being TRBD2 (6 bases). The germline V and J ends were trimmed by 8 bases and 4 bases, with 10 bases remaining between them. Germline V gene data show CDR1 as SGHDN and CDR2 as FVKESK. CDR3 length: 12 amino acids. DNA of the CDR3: TGTGCCAGCCGTCTAGCGCCAGATACGCAGTATTTT. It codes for CASRLAPDTQYF. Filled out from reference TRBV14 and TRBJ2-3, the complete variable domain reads EAGVTQFPSHSVIEKGQTVTLRCDPISGHDNLYWYRRVMGKEIKFLLHFVKESKQDESGMPNNRFLAERTGGTYSTLKVQPAELEDSGVYFCASRLAPDTQYFGPGTRLTVL.

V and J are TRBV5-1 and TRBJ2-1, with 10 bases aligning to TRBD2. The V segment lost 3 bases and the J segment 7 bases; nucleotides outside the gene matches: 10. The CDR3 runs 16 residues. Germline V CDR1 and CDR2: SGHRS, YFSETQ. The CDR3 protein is CASSSVPSGSSNEQFF. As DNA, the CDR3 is TGCGCCAGCAGCTCGGTCCCTAGCGGGAGTTCTAATGAGCAGTTCTTC. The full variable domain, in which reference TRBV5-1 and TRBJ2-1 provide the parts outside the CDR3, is KAGVTQTPRYLIKTRGQQVTLSCSPISGHRSVSWYQQTPGQGLQFLFEYFSETQRNKGNFPGRFSGRQFSNSRSEMNVSTLELGDSALYLCASSSVPSGSSNEQFFGPGTRLTVL.

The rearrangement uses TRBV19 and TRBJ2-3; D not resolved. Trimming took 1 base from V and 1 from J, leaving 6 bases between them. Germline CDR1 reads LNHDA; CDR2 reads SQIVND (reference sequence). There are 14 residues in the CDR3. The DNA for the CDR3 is TGTGCCAGTAGTATAGGTGGGGGCACAGATACGCAGTATTTT. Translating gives CASSIGGGTDTQYF.